These 2 T cell receptor beta chains came from one sample sequenced in a study of T cells in Graves' hyperthyroidism and ophthalmopathy. TCR beta CDR3 regions were amplified from RNA transcripts. When the TCR CDR3 underwent first-round RT-PCR, the HTBI primer set was used. TCRdb ran MiXCR on the multiplex PCR reads and lists one entry per CDR3 protein. The sample has approximately 400,000 distinct CDR3 sequences, about 15% seen once; the top ten hold about 31%. Material: blood. The receptors here all came from a woman in her 30s with Graves' hyperthyroidism.

In nucleotides, the CDR3 is TGTGCCAGCAGTTACTCGGGGCAGTGGAGCACAGATACGCAGTATTTT. The encoded protein is CASSYSGQWSTDTQYF. The chain recombines TRBV6-2 or TRBV6-3 with TRBJ2-3; a possible D gene is TRBD1 (5 bases). V was pared by 0 bases and J by 0 bases, with 10 bases between. Germline V gives CDR1 MNHEY, CDR2 SVGEGT. The CDR3 length is 16 residues.

This clonotype was found many times. The rearrangement joins TRBV5-1 to TRBJ2-3; the match to TRBD1 covers 7 bases. Germline V lookup: CDR1 SGHRS, CDR2 YFSETQ. V trimming: 4 bases; J trimming: 2 bases; junction bases outside the gene matches: 4. CDR3 size: 14 residues. Here the CDR3 DNA reads TGCGCCAGCAGCGCACAGGGGTCCACAGATACGCAGTATTTT. Amino acid sequence: CASSAQGSTDTQYF.